The 25 T cell receptor beta chains in this list originate from one sample, sequenced in a study of OX40 agonist ivuxolimab in advanced cancers. The data were produced by immunoSEQ multiplex PCR, yet TCRdb's version contains in-frame clones alone and is incomplete. Among 100,000 to 110,000 clones listed, 70% to 90% were seen once. The specimen was CD4+ or CD8+ T cells sorted from blood, collected in a trial of the OX40 agonist ivuxolimab. Receptors originate from an adult with an advanced solid tumor such as melanoma, head and neck, liver or kidney cancer.

Of note for this clone: The CDR3 carries no conserved terminal phenylalanine or tryptophan, so it likely arises from a read error. No DNA is shown, since the ends of the CDR3 on it are uncertain; the CDR3 is the one TCRdb lists. V gene TRBV14 combines with J gene TRBJ1-2. Termini included, the CDR3 measures 8 amino acids. CDR1 and CDR2 from the germline V gene are SGHDN and FVKESK. CDR3 protein: CASSQGRD.

The chain combines TRBV7-2 with TRBJ2-1; 8 nucleotides agree with TRBD1. The germline CDR1 and CDR2 sequences are SGHTA and FQGNSA. The CDR3 has 14 amino acids. The V segment lost 5 bases and the J segment 7 bases; nucleotides outside the gene matches: 7. CDR3 coding DNA: TGTGCCAGCAGCCCAAGGGACAGGAGAAATGAGCAGTTCTTC. Its protein product is CASSPRDRRNEQFF.

The chain employs TRBV4-2 and TRBJ2-7; D call uncertain. Per the germline V gene, CDR1 is LGHNA and CDR2 is YNFKEQ. Trimming took off 0 bases at V and 0 bases at J, with 9 bases between the two ends. The length of the CDR3 is 15 residues. The CDR3 is CASSQDLGTSYEQYF. DNA for the CDR3: TGTGCCAGCAGCCAAGATTTGGGCACCTCCTACGAGCAGTACTTC.

The chain carries TRBV18 and TRBJ2-3, with 13 bases fitting TRBD2. The CDR3 runs to 17 residues. Per the germline V gene, CDR1 is KGHSH and CDR2 is LQKENI. The V gene end was trimmed by 2 bases and the J gene end by 5 bases; junction bases not matched to a gene: 7. The CDR3, as DNA: TGTGCCAGCTCACCAAGAACTAGCGGGGGGGCCGGAGATACGCAGTATTTT. Translating it yields CASSPRTSGGAGDTQYF. Variable domain in full (rest from reference TRBV18 and TRBJ2-3): NAGVMQNPRHLVRRRGQEARLRCSPMKGHSHVYWYRQLPEEGLKFMVYLQKENIIDESGMPKERFSAEFPKEGPSILRIQQVVRGDSAAYFCASSPRTSGGAGDTQYFGPGTRLTVL.

The chain joins TRBV10-2 to TRBJ1-2; D remains ambiguous. The germline CDR1 and CDR2 sequences are WSHSY and SAAADI. The CDR3 spans 13 residues. The V end was cut by 8 bases, the J end by 2 bases, with 12 bases between. Written as DNA, the CDR3 is TGCGCCAGCTCCCGTGGGCAAAACTATGGCTACACCTTC. It is translated as CASSRGQNYGYTF.

V is TRBV5-1 and J is TRBJ1-1; D is perhaps TRBD1 (5 bases). The CDR3 runs to 16 residues. V was shortened by 0 bases and J by 7 bases, with 19 bases between the two germline ends. Looked up from germline, CDR1 is SGHRS and CDR2 is YFSETQ. The CDR3 loop reads CASSLEAAGLPVEAFF. As DNA, the CDR3 is TGCGCCAGCAGCTTGGAAGCGGCAGGGTTACCCGTTGAAGCTTTCTTT.

The chain links TRBV29-1 to TRBJ1-1; D unclear. V was trimmed by 6 bases and J by 11 bases, leaving 25 bases between them. Germline values: CDR1 SQVTM, CDR2 ANQGSEA. The CDR3 loop spans 14 amino acids. In DNA form, the CDR3 reads TGCAGCGTCCCCAAGTTGGGCCAGAAGGTGGGGGCTTTCTTT. Its translation: CSVPKLGQKVGAFF. The full variable domain, completed using reference TRBV29-1 and TRBJ1-1, is SAVISQKPSRDICQRGTSLTIQCQVDSQVTMMFWYRQQPGQSLTLIATANQGSEATYESGFVIDKFPISRPNLTFSTLTVSNMSPEDSSIYLCSVPKLGQKVGAFFGQGTRLTVV.

This sequence joins TRBV6-6 and TRBJ1-5; perhaps TRBD1 as D (5 bases). Trimming pared 6 bases from V and 3 bases from J, leaving 15 bases between. The germline V gene encodes CDR1 MNHNY and CDR2 SVGAGI (reference sequence). The CDR3 is 15 amino acids. The CDR3, as DNA: TGTGCCAGCAGACCTGACAGCAGTCCCAATCAGCCCCAGCATTTT. Protein sequence: CASRPDSSPNQPQHF.

V is TRBV18 and J is TRBJ1-1, with a weak D call TRBD1 (6 bases). Germline V lookup: CDR1 KGHSH, CDR2 LQKENI. Trimming took off 8 bases at V and 2 bases at J, with 15 bases between the two ends. CDR3 length equals 14 residues. The CDR3: CASPRDIINTEAFF. In nucleotides, the CDR3 is TGTGCCAGCCCCCGGGACATAATAAACACTGAAGCTTTCTTT.

J is TRBJ1-4 and V is TRBV30; D is possibly TRBD1 (6 bases). The CDR3 contains 14 residues. Between the trimmed V and J ends, which lost 3 bases and 8 bases, there was a span of 16 bases. CDR1 is GTSNPN, CDR2 SVGIG, per germline (reference sequence). CDR3 coding DNA: TGTGCCTGGAGCCTCGGGGGCTCGGTAGAAAAACTGTTTTTT. This encodes CAWSLGGSVEKLFF.

V gene TRBV11-2 combines with J gene TRBJ1-6; weak D call: TRBD1 (6 bases). Per the germline V gene, CDR1 is SGHAT and CDR2 is FQNNGV. V was pared by 3 bases and J by 0 bases, with 12 bases between. The CDR3 loop spans 17 amino acids. The CDR3 spells CASSFGTQSSYNSPLHF. The DNA of the CDR3 is TGTGCCAGCAGCTTCGGGACACAGAGCTCCTATAATTCACCCCTCCACTTT.

V is TRBV11-3 and J is TRBJ1-1, with D maybe TRBD1 (5 bases). Germline CDR1 reads SGHNT; CDR2 reads YENEEA. Trimming removed 1 base at V and 1 base at J, with 10 bases between. This CDR3 is 15 amino acids long. The CDR3 coding sequence is TGTGCCAGCAGCTTAGGGGGCGGACAGAACACTGAAGCTTTCTTT. Amino acids: CASSLGGGQNTEAFF.

This clone was seen only a few times. V gene TRBV6-5 combines with J gene TRBJ1-1; unclear D gene. CDR3 length: 15 amino acids. The V gene's germline CDR1 is MNHEY and CDR2 SVGAGI. V was shortened by 2 bases and J by 1 base, with 11 bases between the two germline ends. The CDR3 DNA follows: TGTGCCAGCAGTTACCGGCGGGCGGCGAACACTGAAGCTTTCTTT. Translated, it gives CASSYRRAANTEAFF.

This chain uses TRBV19 with TRBJ1-5, with 10 bases fitting TRBD1. The germline gives CDR1 LNHDA, CDR2 SQIVND (reference sequence). The CDR3 is 16 amino acids. Trimming took 1 base from V and 5 from J; bases not matched to a gene: 5. The CDR3 loop is CASSIGSGTGDQPQHF. The CDR3 DNA reads as TGTGCCAGTAGTATAGGCTCGGGGACAGGGGATCAGCCCCAGCATTTT. Together with reference TRBV19 and TRBJ1-5, the CDR3 gives the full variable domain: DGGITQSPKYLFRKEGQNVTLSCEQNLNHDAMYWYRQDPGQGLRLIYYSQIVNDFQKGDIAEGYSVSREKKESFPLTVTSAQKNPTAFYLCASSIGSGTGDQPQHFGDGTRLSIL.

The chain recombines TRBV2 with TRBJ2-3, with D uncertain. The CDR3 is 14 residues long. The germline gives CDR1 SNHLY, CDR2 FYNNEI. V was shortened by 4 bases and J by 2 bases, with 10 bases between the two germline ends. CDR3 region: CASSGGQSTDTQYF. The CDR3 DNA reads as TGTGCCAGCAGTGGTGGGCAGTCCACAGATACGCAGTATTTT.

In DNA, the CDR3 is TGTGCCAGCAGTTTATCGGGTCGCGGAGCAGAAGCTTTCTTT. Translating gives CASSLSGRGAEAFF. This chain links TRBV27 with TRBJ1-1; D gene uncertain. The CDR3 runs 14 residues. Germline-derived CDR1 and CDR2 are MNHEY and SMNVEV (reference sequence). V was trimmed by 0 bases and J by 8 bases, leaving 13 bases between them.

This clone came up once. This chain links TRBV7-9 with TRBJ2-2; TRBD1 aligns across 7 bases. V lost 6 bases and J lost 6; bases outside the gene matches: 13. Germline CDR1 and CDR2: SEHNR and FQNEAQ (reference sequence). CDR3 length: 16 residues. The DNA of the CDR3 is TGTGCCAGCAGTACCATGGGGACAGAGAGCCCCGGGGAGCTGTTTTTT. Translation gives CASSTMGTESPGELFF.

This clone came up once. V and J are TRBV5-1 and TRBJ2-7; 12 positions agree with TRBD1. Germline V gene data show CDR1 as SGHRS and CDR2 as YFSETQ. The CDR3 length is 15 residues. V was pared by 4 bases and J by 5 bases, with 7 bases of the junction left unmatched. The CDR3 spells CASSEPGQGAHEQYF. The CDR3 DNA reads as TGCGCCAGCAGCGAACCGGGACAGGGGGCCCACGAGCAGTACTTC.

This clone was counted between two and nine times. V gene TRBV6-1 combines with J gene TRBJ2-7; D is uncertain. Germline V gene sequence: CDR1 MNHNS, CDR2 SASEGT. Between the trimmed V and J ends, which lost 10 bases and 4 bases, there was a span of 8 bases. The CDR3 is 10 amino acids. DNA of the CDR3: TGTGCCACCACACGGTACGAGCAGTACTTC. It is translated as CATTRYEQYF.

The chain recombines TRBV25-1 with TRBJ1-3; no clear D. The germline V and J ends were trimmed by 0 bases and 7 bases, with 4 bases remaining between them. The CDR3 is 12 residues long. In germline, CDR1 is MGHDK, CDR2 SYGVNS. In DNA form, the CDR3 reads TGTGCCAGCAGTGAATATGGGAACACCATATATTTT. Translated, it gives CASSEYGNTIYF.

J is TRBJ2-7 and V is TRBV27; either TRBD1 or TRBD2 may supply D (6 bases each). Germline V CDR1 and CDR2: MNHEY, SMNVEV (reference sequence). The CDR3 length is 15 residues. The V gene lost 5 bases and the J gene lost 2 bases, with 16 bases spanning the gap. The CDR3 sequence: CASSLRVGGPYEQYF. The CDR3 DNA sequence: TGTGCCAGCAGTCTCAGGGTCGGGGGCCCCTACGAGCAGTACTTC.

The chain is built from TRBV29-1 and TRBJ1-1; D ambiguous. CDR3 size: 12 residues. V was shortened by 4 bases and J by 4 bases, with 10 bases between the two germline ends. Germline CDR1 SQVTM, CDR2 ANQGSEA. CDR3 sequence: CSVVGPGTEAFF. The DNA for the CDR3 is TGCAGCGTTGTTGGTCCTGGCACTGAAGCTTTCTTT.

The V and J genes are TRBV6-5 and TRBJ1-2; possibly TRBD1 for D (6 bases). Germline CDR1 reads MNHEY; CDR2 reads SVGAGI. The CDR3 runs to 15 residues. V lost 4 bases to trimming and J lost 4 bases, with 16 bases between them. CDR3 DNA sequence: TGTGCCAGCAGTTCCGCACCTTGGACAGCCTATGGCTACACCTTC. Amino acid sequence: CASSSAPWTAYGYTF.

The J gene is TRBJ2-1, the V gene TRBV27; D may be TRBD1 (5 bases). V lost 5 bases, J lost 0 bases, and 14 bases lay in between. Germline loops: CDR1 MNHEY, CDR2 SMNVEV (reference sequence). The CDR3 is 16 residues long. The CDR3 region has the DNA TGTGCCAGCAGTAGGAGACAGAAAAACTCCTACAATGAGCAGTTCTTC. This translates into CASSRRQKNSYNEQFF.

This chain links TRBV14 with TRBJ2-1; 14 nucleotides line up with TRBD2. CDR1 SGHDN and CDR2 FVKESK come from the germline V gene. The CDR3 is 16 amino acids. Trimming took 0 bases from V and 7 from J; bases not matched to a gene: 2. In DNA, the CDR3 is TGTGCCAGCAGCCAAGAGCGACTAGCGGGAGGGAATGAGCAGTTCTTC. Protein product: CASSQERLAGGNEQFF. The entire variable domain, with the rest obtained from reference TRBV14 and TRBJ2-1, is as follows: EAGVTQFPSHSVIEKGQTVTLRCDPISGHDNLYWYRRVMGKEIKFLLHFVKESKQDESGMPNNRFLAERTGGTYSTLKVQPAELEDSGVYFCASSQERLAGGNEQFFGPGTRLTVL.